These T cell receptor beta chains were read from a single sample in a study of OX40 agonist ivuxolimab in advanced cancers. Only in-frame clones appear in the TCRdb table, and some are missing; sequencing was by immunoSEQ multiplex PCR. The table lists under 30,000 clones, around 88% of them singletons, with approximately 28% in the top ten. The sample consisted of CD4+ or CD8+ T cells sorted from blood, taken in a trial of the OX40 agonist ivuxolimab. These receptors were obtained from an adult with an advanced solid tumor such as melanoma, head and neck, liver or kidney cancer. CDR3s include the opening cysteine and the closing phenylalanine or tryptophan. A D gene is named only where the DNA matches it firmly. Clone size is stated in some rows and not others, as once, few, many or a class when expanded.

j_call: TRBJ2-1; v_call: TRBV5-5; clone_size: -; d_call: -; cdr3_nt: TGTGCCAGCAGCCCCTGGCCGGTGAATTACAATGAGCAGTTCTTC; cdr3_aa: CASSPWPVNYNEQFF
j_call: TRBJ2-7; v_call: TRBV7-9; clone_size: -; d_call: -; cdr3_nt: TGTGCCAGCAGCTTAGGGGGAAAAGTACACTACGAGCAGTACTTC; cdr3_aa: CASSLGGKVHYEQYF
j_call: TRBJ2-1; v_call: TRBV10-3; clone_size: -; d_call: TRBD1; cdr3_nt: TGTGCCATCAGGGGTACAGGGGTAATAAGTGAGCAGTTCTTC; cdr3_aa: CAIRGTGVISEQFF
j_call: TRBJ2-7; v_call: TRBV6-5; clone_size: -; d_call: TRBD1; cdr3_nt: TGTGCCAGCAGTGGACAGGGCTACGAGCAGTACTTC; cdr3_aa: CASSGQGYEQYF
j_call: TRBJ1-2; v_call: TRBV29-1; clone_size: once; d_call: -; cdr3_nt: TGCAGCGTTGTGTTGCCAGGGAGTCGCTATGGCTACACCTTC; cdr3_aa: CSVVLPGSRYGYTF
j_call: TRBJ1-5; v_call: TRBV27; clone_size: once; d_call: -; cdr3_nt: TGTGCCAGCAGTGAGGGTTCGCAGCCCCAGCATTTT; cdr3_aa: CASSEGSQPQHF
j_call: TRBJ2-3; v_call: TRBV2; clone_size: -; d_call: -; cdr3_nt: TGTGCCAGCCAAACTAGCCCCGACCCTACGCAGTATTTT; cdr3_aa: CASQTSPDPTQYF
j_call: TRBJ1-5; v_call: TRBV5-5; clone_size: -; d_call: -; cdr3_nt: TGTGCCAGCAGCGAAACAGGGAGTAGCAATCAGCCCCAGCATTTT; cdr3_aa: CASSETGSSNQPQHF
j_call: TRBJ2-5; v_call: TRBV7-8; clone_size: -; d_call: -; cdr3_nt: TGTGCCAGCAGCTTAGGCAGCCAAGAGACCCAGTACTTC; cdr3_aa: CASSLGSQETQYF
j_call: TRBJ2-3; v_call: TRBV28; clone_size: -; d_call: TRBD1; cdr3_nt: TGTGCCAGCAGACTATGGGGGACAGGAGTCACAGATACGCAGTATTTT; cdr3_aa: CASRLWGTGVTDTQYF
j_call: TRBJ2-7; v_call: TRBV5-6; clone_size: -; d_call: -; cdr3_nt: TGTGCCAGCAGCAGCGGCACCGCCGAGCAGTACTTC; cdr3_aa: CASSSGTAEQYF
j_call: TRBJ2-6; v_call: TRBV4-1; clone_size: few; d_call: -; cdr3_nt: TGCGCCAGCAGCTCAGTTTCTGGGGCCAACGTCCTGACTTTC; cdr3_aa: CASSSVSGANVLTF
j_call: TRBJ2-7; v_call: TRBV11-3; clone_size: -; d_call: -; cdr3_nt: TGTGCCAGCAGTTTCACCGGGGACTCGATATACGAGCAGTACTTC; cdr3_aa: CASSFTGDSIYEQYF
j_call: TRBJ2-7; v_call: TRBV7-9; clone_size: -; d_call: -; cdr3_nt: TGTGCCAGCAGCTTAGGGGCGGGACTCCTCACCGAGCAGTACTTC; cdr3_aa: CASSLGAGLLTEQYF
j_call: TRBJ1-5; v_call: TRBV7-8; clone_size: -; d_call: -; cdr3_nt: TGTGCCAGCAGCTTAGGCGGACTCGGGGGCAATCAGCCCCAGCATTTT; cdr3_aa: CASSLGGLGGNQPQHF
j_call: TRBJ2-5; v_call: TRBV6-5; clone_size: -; d_call: TRBD2; cdr3_nt: TGTGCCAGCAGTTACGCGACCACGGGGGGACAAGAGACCCAGTACTTC; cdr3_aa: CASSYATTGGQETQYF
j_call: TRBJ1-2; v_call: TRBV14; clone_size: -; d_call: -; cdr3_nt: TGTGCCAGCAGCCCTCGACGGGGGCGCGTGACAGATGGCTACACCTTC; cdr3_aa: CASSPRRGRVTDGYTF
j_call: TRBJ2-7; v_call: TRBV7-6; clone_size: once; d_call: -; cdr3_nt: TGTGCCAGCAGCCCCCTAACTGAGAACGAGCAGTACTTC; cdr3_aa: CASSPLTENEQYF
j_call: TRBJ2-7; v_call: TRBV5-6; clone_size: once; d_call: -; cdr3_nt: TGTGCCAGCAGCTTGGGACAGTCCTACTACGAGCAGTACTTC; cdr3_aa: CASSLGQSYYEQYF
j_call: TRBJ1-6; v_call: TRBV13; clone_size: -; d_call: TRBD1; cdr3_nt: TGTGCCAGCAGCGCGTCCCGGGACAGGGAAAGAGCCTATAATTCACCCCTCCACTTT; cdr3_aa: CASSASRDRERAYNSPLHF
j_call: TRBJ1-5; v_call: TRBV28; clone_size: -; d_call: TRBD1; cdr3_nt: TGTGCCAGCAGTTTCCCCCCGGGACAGGCCGTGGATAGCAATCAGCCCCAGCATTTT; cdr3_aa: CASSFPPGQAVDSNQPQHF
j_call: TRBJ1-2; v_call: TRBV6-5; clone_size: -; d_call: TRBD1; cdr3_nt: TGTGCCAGCAGTTACCTGGGACAGGGGGGTGGCTACACCTTC; cdr3_aa: CASSYLGQGGGYTF
j_call: TRBJ1-1; v_call: TRBV9; clone_size: -; d_call: -; cdr3_nt: TGTGCCAGCAGCGAGCGAGGGACTGGCACTGAAGCTTTCTTT; cdr3_aa: CASSERGTGTEAFF
j_call: TRBJ1-1; v_call: TRBV9; clone_size: -; d_call: -; cdr3_nt: TGTGCCAGCAGCCCGGCCCCCTTGGACATGAACACTGAAGCTTTCTTT; cdr3_aa: CASSPAPLDMNTEAFF
j_call: TRBJ2-7; v_call: TRBV6-6; clone_size: -; d_call: -; cdr3_nt: TGTGCCAGCTCCGTTCGGGACGTCAGCTCCTACGAGCAGTACTTC; cdr3_aa: CASSVRDVSSYEQYF
j_call: TRBJ2-7; v_call: TRBV7-2; clone_size: few; d_call: -; cdr3_nt: TGTGCCAGCAGCCCCCTCTCCTACGAGCAGTACTTC; cdr3_aa: CASSPLSYEQYF
j_call: TRBJ1-2; v_call: TRBV11-2; clone_size: -; d_call: TRBD1; cdr3_nt: TGTGCCAGCAGCGACCGGGACAGGCTGGAGGACACCTTC; cdr3_aa: CASSDRDRLEDTF
j_call: TRBJ1-2; v_call: TRBV19; clone_size: -; d_call: -; cdr3_nt: TGTGCCAGTAGTATTGTCGGGGGCGCAGATGGCTACACCTTC; cdr3_aa: CASSIVGGADGYTF
j_call: TRBJ2-3; v_call: TRBV7-8; clone_size: -; d_call: -; cdr3_nt: TGTGCCAGCAGCTTAGCCAGCCTCACAGATACGCAGTATTTT; cdr3_aa: CASSLASLTDTQYF
j_call: TRBJ2-7; v_call: TRBV7-9; clone_size: -; d_call: -; cdr3_nt: TGTGCCGGGGGGATAGGCTCCTACGAGCAGTACTTC; cdr3_aa: CAGGIGSYEQYF
j_call: TRBJ2-2; v_call: TRBV5-1; clone_size: -; d_call: TRBD1; cdr3_nt: TGCGCCAGCAGCTACTGGACAGGGGACAGGGGCGGGGAGCTGTTTTTT; cdr3_aa: CASSYWTGDRGGELFF
j_call: TRBJ2-1; v_call: TRBV6-1; clone_size: -; d_call: TRBD2; cdr3_nt: TGTGCCAGCAGTGAACTGCGGGGGAACTACAATGAGCAGTTCTTC; cdr3_aa: CASSELRGNYNEQFF